The rows below give T cell receptor beta chains drawn from one sample of a study of shared clonotypes between healthy human individuals. Assay: immunoSEQ multiplex PCR; the TCRdb copy retains only in-frame clones and omits some. The sample holds more than 2,000,000 clones, over 85% seen once. Specimen: naive CD4+ T cells from PBMCs. Receptors originate from a man aged 18 to 29 in good health. Some clones in this sample may be carry-over from other donors' samples. CDR3s include the opening cysteine and the closing phenylalanine or tryptophan. The D gene is left open where the match is weak. Rows give clone size only sometimes, using once, few, many, or a class for an expanded clone.

j_call	clone_size	d_call	v_call	cdr3_nt	cdr3_aa
TRBJ2-1	NA	NA	TRBV19	TGTGCCCTAGGTGGCGGCAGGGGTGAGCAGTTCTTC	CALGGGRGEQFF
TRBJ2-5	once	NA	TRBV29-1	TGCAGCGTTGACTATGCCCTTCCCCCCGGAGGGGGCCAAGAGACCCAGTACTTC	CSVDYALPPGGGQETQYF
TRBJ2-1	NA	NA	TRBV5-1	TGCGCCAGCAGCTTGGTAGTTTTGGCGGATGAGCAGTTCTTC	CASSLVVLADEQFF
TRBJ2-3	NA	TRBD2	TRBV5-1	TGCGCCAGCAGCTTCGGGGGGGCAACAGATACGCAGTATTTT	CASSFGGATDTQYF
TRBJ2-7	NA	NA	TRBV27	TGTGCCAGCAGGACTGGCAGCGGCTCCTACGAGCAGTACTTC	CASRTGSGSYEQYF
TRBJ2-7	NA	NA	TRBV30	TGTGCCTGGAGTGTCTACAGCACGGGCGAGCAGTACTTC	CAWSVYSTGEQYF
TRBJ1-2	NA	NA	TRBV9	TGTGCCAGCAGCGTAGCTTTGACAGACTATGGCTACACCTTC	CASSVALTDYGYTF
TRBJ1-1	NA	NA	TRBV18	TGTGCCAGCTCCGAAGGCATGAACACTGAAGCTTTCTTT	CASSEGMNTEAFF
TRBJ2-1	NA	NA	TRBV6-6	TGTGCCAGCAAAGGGGGGAGCTCCTACAATGAGCAGTTCTTC	CASKGGSSYNEQFF
TRBJ1-1	NA	TRBD1	TRBV10-3	TGTGCCATCAATCCGGGACAGGGGACTGAAGCTTTCTTT	CAINPGQGTEAFF
TRBJ1-3	NA	NA	TRBV7-2	TGTGCCAGCAGCTTTACCGGGGCGGGAAACACCATATATTTT	CASSFTGAGNTIYF
TRBJ2-2	NA	NA	TRBV7-3	TGTGCCAGCTCAGCTGTAGGGGGAACGCCGAACACCGGGGAGCTGTTTTTT	CASSAVGGTPNTGELFF
TRBJ1-5	NA	NA	TRBV18	TGTGCCAGCTCGGAGGGAAGGGATCAGCCCCAGCATTTT	CASSEGRDQPQHF
TRBJ2-1	NA	TRBD2	TRBV5-4	TGTGCCAGCAGCCCAAGCGGGACCCTCTACAATGAGCAGTTCTTC	CASSPSGTLYNEQFF
TRBJ2-1	NA	TRBD2	TRBV27	TGTGCCAGCAGTTCTAGCGGAACCTACAATGAGCAGTTCTTC	CASSSSGTYNEQFF
TRBJ2-7	NA	NA	TRBV5-1	TGCGCCAGCAGCAGAGGGACACAATACGAGCAGTACTTC	CASSRGTQYEQYF
TRBJ2-7	NA	NA	TRBV7-6	TGTGCCAGCAGTAGCAGTTGGGGGGAGCAGTACTTC	CASSSSWGEQYF
TRBJ2-1	NA	NA	TRBV4-1	TGCGCCAGCAGCCGCCGGACTACCACCTCCTACAATGAGCAGTTCTTC	CASSRRTTTSYNEQFF
TRBJ1-6	once	NA	TRBV4-1	TGCGCCAGCAGCCAAGGCCAAACCCCGAGACCCCTCCACTTT	CASSQGQTPRPLHF
TRBJ2-1	once	NA	TRBV5-4	TGTGCCAGCAGCTCGGGGACCGGATACAATGAGCAGTTCTTC	CASSSGTGYNEQFF
TRBJ2-7	NA	TRBD2	TRBV5-1	TGCGCCAGCAGCTTAGGCTTAGCGGGAGGGATCTACGAGCAGTACTTC	CASSLGLAGGIYEQYF
TRBJ2-7	NA	TRBD2	TRBV30	TGTGCCTGGAGTAGGGCTAGCGGTAACGAGCAGTACTTC	CAWSRASGNEQYF
TRBJ2-3	NA	NA	TRBV7-7	TGTGCCAGCAGCTTAGTGCCGGGGGCTAGCACAGATACGCAGTATTTT	CASSLVPGASTDTQYF